This TCR beta chain derives from a study of blood T cell repertoires in COVID-19. About the research overall: Samples taken during acute and convalescent COVID-19 were collected in the United States, Italy and Spain.

After removal of 3 bases from V and 7 bases from J, the junction contained 9 bases not matched to a gene. The CDR3 extends over 15 amino acids. Per germline, CDR1 SGHVS and CDR2 FQNEAQ. Original analysis: Estimation of nucleated cell counts was performed using reference gene primer amplification. Generated by immunoSEQ multiplex PCR, the TCRdb table keeps only in-frame clones and is missing some. V and J calls and clone size are as listed in that table; D and trimming were resolved from the DNA. The sample carries 55,000 to 70,000 clones, roughly 86% recorded once. The sequence came from a man in his sixties with active or convalescent COVID-19. This chain joins TRBV7-8 and TRBJ1-3; 7 bases are shared with TRBD1. Specimen: peripheral blood. The CDR3 loop reads CASSLGTAQWNTIYF. The CDR3 DNA sequence: TGTGCCAGCAGCTTGGGGACAGCACAATGGAACACCATATATTTT.